Presented here are 8 T cell receptor delta chains from one specimen sequenced in a study of Vδ1+ human thymocytes. Broader study findings: Highly polyclonal TRG and TRD repertoires with Gaussian CDR3 length distributions appeared in thymus.

RNA was extracted from the cells and then reverse transcribed. CDR3 amplicons came from multiplex PCR with pooled V-gene forward and constant-region reverse primers. TCRdb made new clone calls on the multiplex PCR reads using CATT. The data hold about 50,000 delta-chain clones, with over 12% observed a single time. No cognate antigen is known for these TCRs. Sequencing was done on a sample of Vdelta1+ gamma-delta thymocytes from the thymus. The sample's subset: FACS-sorted CD3+ TCRalphabeta- TCRVdelta1+ TCRVdelta2- thymocytes. These receptor sequences come from a girl less than two years old who had congenital heart surgery.

The V gene is TRDV1, the J gene TRDJ1; 11 bases map to TRDD3. This CDR3 region has 21 residues. The germline CDR1 and CDR2 sequences are TSWWSYY and QGS. The junction had 24 bases not matched to a gene; V was cut back by 4 bases and J by 5 bases. The chain's CDR3 is CALGGVPTMGSGGYTGDKLIF. Here the CDR3 DNA reads TGTGCTCTTGGGGGGGTCCCTACGATGGGTTCTGGGGGATACACAGGGGATAAACTCATCTTT.

This clone has only a few counts. The rearrangement links TRDV1 to TRDJ1; 9 nucleotides line up with TRDD2. This CDR3 is 22 amino acids long. Unmatched junction bases numbered 24, after V lost 4 bases and J lost 0 bases. Germline CDR1 TSWWSYY, CDR2 QGS. CDR3 amino acids: CALGADPFLRGGHCGYTDKLIF. The CDR3 DNA follows: TGTGCTCTTGGGGCCGACCCCTTCCTACGGGGGGGACACTGCGGGTACACCGATAAACTCATCTTT.

The rearrangement links TRDV1 to TRDJ1; 11 bases match TRDD3. Germline loops: CDR1 TSWWSYY, CDR2 QGS. The length of the CDR3 is 21 residues. Losses at the gene ends were 0 bases for V and 0 bases for J; bases not matched to a gene: 15. CDR3 amino acids: CALGELRGYWGITRDTDKLIF. Here the CDR3 DNA reads TGTGCTCTTGGGGAACTGAGAGGCTACTGGGGGATAACCCGAGACACCGATAAACTCATCTTT.

This chain links TRDV1 with TRDJ1; D unresolved. Germline CDR1 and CDR2: TSWWSYY and QGS. This CDR3 comprises 18 residues. The V end was cut by 6 bases, the J end by 0 bases, with 23 bases between. The chain's CDR3 is CALGPNPEARVYTDKLIF. CDR3 sequence (DNA): TGTGCTCTTGGCCCTAACCCCGAGGCCCGGGTATACACCGATAAACTCATCTTT.

This clone was counted a few times. V is TRDV1 and J is TRDJ1; D not resolved. This CDR3 is 15 amino acids long. V was cut by 4 bases and J by 0 bases, with 12 bases left in between. CDR1 TSWWSYY and CDR2 QGS come from the germline V gene. CDR3 region: CALGGNPEYTDKLIF. For the CDR3, the DNA is TGTGCTCTTGGGGGAAACCCGGAGTACACCGATAAACTCATCTTT.

This sequence joins TRDV1 and TRDJ1, with D perhaps TRDD3 (6 bases). Trimming removed 1 base from V and 0 bases from J, with 15 bases in between. CDR3 length: 17 residues. Germline CDR1 reads TSWWSYY; CDR2 reads QGS. CDR3 region: CALGEPGGLPYTDKLIF. Written as DNA, the CDR3 is TGTGCTCTTGGGGAACCCGGGGGACTTCCGTACACCGATAAACTCATCTTT.

This clone was observed a handful of times. The J gene is TRDJ1, the V gene TRDV1; 7 bases are a match to TRDD3. Germline CDR1 is TSWWSYY and CDR2 is QGS. The CDR3 contains 18 residues. After removal of 0 bases from V and 11 bases from J, the junction contained 21 bases not matched to a gene. DNA of the CDR3: TGTGCTCTTGGGGAACTAGGCCTCGATACTGGGGACCACATCGGGCTCATCTTT. This codes for CALGELGLDTGDHIGLIF.

This clone showed up just a few times. This chain uses TRDV1 with TRDJ1, with 10 positions matching TRDD3. Trimming at V came to 2 bases and at J to 0 bases, leaving 30 bases not matched to a gene. The CDR3 sequence is 25 residues long. Germline V gene sequence: CDR1 TSWWSYY, CDR2 QGS. DNA for the CDR3: TGTGCTCTTGGGGAAGGGATCCTACCCCACCTCTCGAAAAACTTACTGGGGGATTACACCGATAAACTCATCTTT. Translated, it gives CALGEGILPHLSKNLLGDYTDKLIF.